Presented here are 29 T cell receptor beta chains from one specimen sequenced in a study of T cells in Graves' hyperthyroidism and ophthalmopathy. Amplified TCR beta CDR3 regions came from RNA transcripts. The HTBI primer set was used in a first-round RT-PCR of the TCR CDR3. TCRdb called the multiplex PCR reads again in MiXCR, with one record for every CDR3 protein. Seen here are nearly 600,000 distinct CDR3 sequences, approximately 15% observed once, and the top ten hold roughly 6.2%. Sequenced: blood. All receptors derive from a woman in her 30s with Graves' hyperthyroidism that later progressed to Graves' ophthalmopathy.

This clonotype was detected many times. The CDR3, as DNA: TGTGCCAGCAGTCCTGGGAGCTATGGCTACACCTTC. Protein product: CASSPGSYGYTF. The chain is built from TRBV12-3 or TRBV12-4 and TRBJ1-2; D not certain. CDR3 length: 12 residues. V shed 5 bases and J shed 4 bases, with 8 bases lying between them.

At least ten counts were recorded for this clonotype. The V and J genes are TRBV11-2 and TRBJ2-3; 8 bases agree with TRBD2. The V gene's germline CDR1 is SGHAT and CDR2 FQNNGV. J was trimmed by 6 bases and V by 4 bases; bases with no gene match: 9. The CDR3 sequence is 15 residues long. The CDR3 region is CASSSTPGGPDTQYF. CDR3 DNA: TGTGCCAGCAGCTCGACCCCGGGAGGGCCGGATACGCAGTATTTT.

This clonotype turned up a few times. The rearrangement uses TRBV12-3 or TRBV12-4 and TRBJ2-1, with 7 bases aligning to TRBD1. The CDR3 loop spans 16 amino acids. J was trimmed by 0 bases and V by 6 bases; bases with no gene match: 8. The CDR3 protein is CASSPSGTASYNEQFF. For the CDR3, the DNA is TGTGCCAGCAGCCCCTCCGGGACAGCCTCCTACAATGAGCAGTTCTTC.

J is TRBJ2-7 and V is TRBV25-1; D might be TRBD1 (6 bases). CDR3 length: 13 amino acids. CDR1 is MGHDK and CDR2 is SYGVNS in the germline V gene. V gave up 7 bases and J gave up 5 bases, with 15 bases separating them. This CDR3 is CASKGDGGDEQYF. As DNA, the CDR3 is TGTGCCAGCAAGGGGGATGGAGGAGACGAGCAGTACTTC.

V and J are TRBV12-3 or TRBV12-4 and TRBJ2-7; D remains ambiguous. Trimming removed 3 bases from V and 0 bases from J, with 9 bases in between. The CDR3 length is 14 residues. Here the CDR3 DNA reads TGTGCCAGCAGTTTTCGGTCGAGCTCCTACGAGCAGTACTTC. Encoded protein: CASSFRSSSYEQYF.

This clonotype was seen many times. The CDR3 DNA reads TGTGCCAGCAGTAACCGCGGGGCACAAGAGACCCAGTACTTC. Amino acids: CASSNRGAQETQYF. The chain joins TRBV12-3 or TRBV12-4 to TRBJ2-5; tentatively, D is TRBD2 (6 bases). The CDR3 totals 14 residues. V lost 5 bases and J 2 bases, leaving 12 bases between the germline ends.

This clonotype was seen ten or more times. V is TRBV28 and J is TRBJ2-7, with D uncertain. The V gene lost 2 bases and the J gene lost 1 base, with 9 bases spanning the gap. CDR1 MDHEN and CDR2 SYDVKM come from the germline V gene. CDR3 length equals 14 residues. The CDR3 loop reads CASSLIQESYEQYF. CDR3 DNA: TGTGCCAGCAGTTTAATCCAGGAGTCCTACGAGCAGTACTTC.

This clonotype was observed at least ten times. CDR3 nucleotide sequence: TGTGCCAGCAGCCAGTCACCGAACACTGAAGCTTTCTTT. It codes for CASSQSPNTEAFF. The chain employs TRBV3-1 and TRBJ1-1; no reliable D call. Germline CDR1 LGHDT, CDR2 YNNKEL (reference sequence). The CDR3 sequence is 13 residues long. Trimming took off 3 bases at V and 1 base at J, with 6 bases between the two ends.

This clonotype occurred many times. V and J are TRBV6-5 and TRBJ2-1; 9 bases line up with TRBD2. V dropped 0 bases and J dropped 9; count of bases not matched to a gene: 6. The V gene's germline CDR1 is MNHEY and CDR2 SVGAGI. This CDR3 spans 15 amino acids. Here the CDR3 DNA reads TGTGCCAGCAGTTACTCGGCGGGAGGGCCTAGTGAGCAGTTCTTC. It translates to CASSYSAGGPSEQFF.

V gene TRBV29-1 combines with J gene TRBJ2-2; the D gene is possibly TRBD2 (5 bases). The CDR3 sequence is 12 residues long. Between the trimmed V and J ends, which lost 6 bases and 5 bases, there was a span of 10 bases. Germline lookup yields CDR1 SQVTM and CDR2 ANQGSEA. CDR3: CSVKEETGELFF. CDR3 in DNA: TGCAGCGTAAAGGAGGAGACCGGGGAGCTGTTTTTT.

V gene TRBV6-1 combines with J gene TRBJ2-1, with 9 nucleotides matching TRBD2. The CDR3 extends over 14 amino acids. The junction had 10 bases not matched to a gene; V was cut back by 7 bases and J by 9 bases. The V gene's germline CDR1 is MNHNS and CDR2 SASEGT. CDR3: CASTEGLATGEQFF. In DNA form, the CDR3 reads TGTGCCAGCACCGAGGGACTAGCAACTGGTGAGCAGTTCTTC.

This clonotype was picked up many times. This chain links TRBV27 with TRBJ2-7, with 10 positions matching TRBD1. The CDR3 is made up of 15 amino acids. The trim removed 6 bases at V and 2 bases at J, leaving 7 bases unmatched. The germline V gene has CDR1 MNHEY and CDR2 SMNVEV (reference sequence). The CDR3 DNA reads as TGTGCCAGCAGCCTTCCGGGACAGGGGACCTACGAGCAGTACTTC. Translating gives CASSLPGQGTYEQYF.

In its sample, this clonotype was seen many times. This chain links TRBV10-2 with TRBJ2-5, with 8 bases fitting TRBD2. The CDR3 contains 15 residues. V shed 2 bases and J 5 bases; nucleotides not matched to a gene: 7. The germline V gene has CDR1 WSHSY and CDR2 SAAADI. The CDR3 loop is CASSERAGGRETQYF. The CDR3 DNA follows: TGCGCCAGCAGTGAGCGGGCGGGGGGCAGGGAGACCCAGTACTTC.

The chain is built from TRBV13 and TRBJ2-1, with D uncertain. The CDR3 is made up of 12 amino acids. Germline V gene sequence: CDR1 PRHDT, CDR2 FYEKMQ (reference sequence). Trimming shortened V by 5 bases and J by 5 bases, and 7 bases separated the two germline ends. This CDR3 is CASSLWDNEQFF. DNA of the CDR3: TGTGCCAGCAGCCTCTGGGACAATGAGCAGTTCTTC. Based on the CDR3 plus reference TRBV13 and TRBJ2-1, the full variable domain is AAGVIQSPRHLIKEKRETATLKCYPIPRHDTVYWYQQGPGQDPQFLISFYEKMQSDKGSIPDRFSAQQFSDYHSELNMSSLELGDSALYFCASSLWDNEQFFGPGTRLTVL.

At least ten counts were recorded for this clonotype. This chain links TRBV27 with TRBJ2-3; maybe TRBD2 (5 bases). The germline V and J ends were trimmed by 7 bases and 3 bases, with 11 bases remaining between them. The CDR3 runs to 13 residues. Germline V gene lookup returns CDR1 MNHEY and CDR2 SMNVEV (reference sequence). The CDR3 loop is CASISGGTDTQYF. Written as DNA, the CDR3 is TGTGCCAGCATATCCGGAGGAACAGATACGCAGTATTTT.

This clonotype was counted ten times or more. CDR3 coding DNA: TGCGCCAGCGGCATGACAGGGGAGTCCTACGAGCAGTACTTC. Translation: CASGMTGESYEQYF. The chain links TRBV5-1 to TRBJ2-7; 8 nucleotides align to TRBD1. Germline CDR1 reads SGHRS; CDR2 reads YFSETQ. Unmatched junction bases numbered 7, after V lost 7 bases and J lost 1 base. The CDR3 totals 14 residues.

This clonotype has ten or more counts. This chain joins TRBV18 and TRBJ1-1; D is undetermined. CDR3 length: 14 residues. V dropped 3 bases and J dropped 4 bases, with 12 bases sitting between them. Germline values: CDR1 KGHSH, CDR2 LQKENI. The CDR3 coding sequence is TGTGCCAGCTCACCCCCTTCTGCCTTCACTGAAGCTTTCTTT. This sequence encodes CASSPPSAFTEAFF.

This clonotype has only a few counts. The rearrangement uses TRBV6-1 and TRBJ2-5; perhaps TRBD1 as D (6 bases). CDR3 length equals 12 residues. The V gene's germline CDR1 is MNHNS and CDR2 SASEGT. Trimming removed 9 bases at V and 0 bases at J, with 8 bases between. As DNA, the CDR3 is TGTGCCAGTACAGGGAACCAAGAGACCCAGTACTTC. Encoded protein: CASTGNQETQYF.

The chain recombines TRBV2 with TRBJ1-4; TRBD1 agrees at 7 bases. Germline V CDR1 and CDR2: SNHLY, FYNNEI. V lost 6 bases, J lost 8 bases, and 9 bases stayed unmatched. There are 14 residues in the CDR3. Here the CDR3 reads CASSADRVAEKLFF. The CDR3 DNA reads as TGTGCCAGCAGCGCCGACAGGGTTGCGGAAAAACTGTTTTTT.

The chain uses TRBV2 and TRBJ2-1; the match to TRBD2 covers 7 bases. The germline V gene has CDR1 SNHLY and CDR2 FYNNEI. The trim removed 4 bases at V and 4 bases at J, leaving 7 bases unmatched. CDR3 size: 15 residues. The CDR3 region has the DNA TGTGCCAGCAGTGGTGGCGGGAGAGAGTACAATGAGCAGTTCTTC. Residues: CASSGGGREYNEQFF.

This clonotype was observed a handful of times. The chain joins TRBV15 to TRBJ2-7; D may be TRBD1 (5 bases). CDR3 length: 15 amino acids. Trimming pared 4 bases from V and 0 bases from J, leaving 13 bases between. In germline, CDR1 is LNHNV, CDR2 YYDKDF (reference sequence). The CDR3 sequence is CATSTSGRSSYEQYF. The DNA of the CDR3 is TGTGCCACCAGCACATCAGGGCGATCCTCCTACGAGCAGTACTTC. Complete variable domain (other parts from reference TRBV15 and TRBJ2-7): DAMVIQNPRYQVTQFGKPVTLSCSQTLNHNVMYWYQQKSSQAPKLLFHYYDKDFNNEADTPDNFQSRRPNTSFCFLDIRSPGLGDTAMYLCATSTSGRSSYEQYFGPGTRLTVT.

This clonotype turned up a few times. A much bigger clone sits one base away, suggesting this may be a read error. The chain carries TRBV28 and TRBJ2-7; D gene uncertain. V was trimmed by 2 bases and J by 3 bases, leaving 8 bases between them. Germline lookup yields CDR1 MDHEN and CDR2 SYDVKM. This CDR3 comprises 13 residues. CDR3 protein: CASSLLSYYEQYF. For the CDR3, the DNA is TGTGCCAGCAGTTTACTGTCCTACTACGAGCAGTACTTC.

About this clonotype itself: A much larger clone lies one base from this, so it may be a read error. The rearrangement joins TRBV12-3 or TRBV12-4 to TRBJ2-1, with TRBD2 as a possible D gene (5 bases). V was cut by 3 bases and J by 6 bases, with 15 bases left in between. The CDR3 length is 15 residues. The CDR3, as DNA: TGTGCCAGCAGTTTTCCGGGATTTACATCCAATGAGCAGTTCTTC. Translated: CASSFPGFTSNEQFF.

This clonotype occurred many times. The chain links TRBV7-8 to TRBJ2-7; D is perhaps TRBD1 (6 bases). Germline V lookup: CDR1 SGHVS, CDR2 FQNEAQ. There are 14 residues in the CDR3. Trimming removed 4 bases at V and 1 base at J, with 11 bases between. In nucleotides, the CDR3 is TGTGCCAGCAGCTGGGCCAGGGGTTCCTACGAGCAGTACTTC. Its protein is CASSWARGSYEQYF.

Many counts were recorded for this clonotype. The V and J genes are TRBV7-9 and TRBJ2-6, with TRBD1 identical over 7 bases. Trimming took 5 bases from V and 2 from J; bases not matched to a gene: 3. The CDR3 is made up of 15 amino acids. Per germline, CDR1 SEHNR and CDR2 FQNEAQ (reference sequence). This CDR3 reads CASSPTGAGANVLTF. In DNA, the CDR3 is TGTGCCAGCAGCCCCACAGGGGCTGGGGCCAACGTCCTGACTTTC.

This clonotype was seen many times. The chain employs TRBV11-2 and TRBJ1-1; TRBD1 is a possible D gene (5 bases). CDR3 length equals 14 residues. The V gene lost 5 bases and the J gene lost 4 bases, with 14 bases spanning the gap. The germline CDR1 and CDR2 sequences are SGHAT and FQNNGV. This CDR3 is CASSALQVPTEAFF. CDR3 nucleotides: TGTGCCAGCAGCGCGTTACAGGTGCCCACTGAAGCTTTCTTT.

This clonotype was seen repeatedly, ten times or more. DNA of the CDR3: TGTGCCAGCAGCCGGGAGGGTACTAGCGGGAGGACAGATACGCAGTATTTT. Amino acid sequence: CASSREGTSGRTDTQYF. The chain couples TRBV7-2 to TRBJ2-3; 12 bases map to TRBD2. Unmatched junction bases numbered 9, after V lost 5 bases and J lost 3 bases. The CDR3 runs 17 residues. Germline CDR1 is SGHTA and CDR2 is FQGNSA.

This clonotype was recorded at least ten times. V is TRBV27 and J is TRBJ1-1, with 8 nucleotides matching TRBD1. Germline V gives CDR1 MNHEY, CDR2 SMNVEV (reference sequence). The CDR3 totals 15 residues. The J segment lost 5 bases and the V segment lost 3 bases, leaving 8 bases of the junction unmatched. As DNA, the CDR3 is TGTGCCAGCAGTTTTCGACAGGGGCTAAGGACTGAAGCTTTCTTT. Residues: CASSFRQGLRTEAFF.

This clonotype was picked up many times. The J gene is TRBJ2-7, the V gene TRBV24-1, with D tentatively TRBD2 (6 bases). CDR1 is KGHDR, CDR2 SFDVKD, per germline. CDR3 length: 17 residues. The V gene lost 3 bases and the J gene lost 0 bases, with 17 bases spanning the gap. The CDR3 sequence is CATSDPNSGRSSYEQYF. CDR3 coding DNA: TGTGCCACCAGTGATCCAAATAGCGGCAGGAGCTCCTACGAGCAGTACTTC.